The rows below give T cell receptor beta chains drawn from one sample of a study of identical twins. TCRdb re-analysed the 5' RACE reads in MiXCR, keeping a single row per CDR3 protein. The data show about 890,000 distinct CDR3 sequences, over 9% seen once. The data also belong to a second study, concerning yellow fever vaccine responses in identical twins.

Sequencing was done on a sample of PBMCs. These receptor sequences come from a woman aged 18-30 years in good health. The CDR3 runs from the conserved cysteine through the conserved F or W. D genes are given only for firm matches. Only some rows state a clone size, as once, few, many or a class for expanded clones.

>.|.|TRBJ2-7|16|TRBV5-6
CASSLAGLQSSYEQYF
TGTGCCAGCAGCTTGGCGGGACTCCAGAGCTCCTACGAGCAGTACTTC
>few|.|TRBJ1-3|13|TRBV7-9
CASSFHDGNTIYF
TGTGCCAGCAGCTTCCATGATGGAAACACCATATATTTT
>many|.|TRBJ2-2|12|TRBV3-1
CASNRGPGELFF
TGTGCCAGCAACCGAGGCCCCGGGGAGCTGTTTTTT
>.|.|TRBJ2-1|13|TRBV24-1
CATSDSGWNEQFF
TGTGCCACCAGTGATTCAGGGTGGAATGAGCAGTTCTTC
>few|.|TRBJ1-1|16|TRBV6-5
CASSYWGLSMNTEAFF
TGTGCCAGCAGTTACTGGGGGTTAAGCATGAACACTGAAGCTTTCTTT
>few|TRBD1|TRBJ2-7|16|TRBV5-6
CASSLGAGGRSYEQYF
TGTGCCAGCAGCTTGGGGGCAGGGGGCCGATCCTACGAGCAGTACTTC
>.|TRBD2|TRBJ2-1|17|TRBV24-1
CATSDLPGGSSYNEQFF
TGTGCCACCAGTGATTTACCCGGGGGGAGCTCCTACAATGAGCAGTTCTTC
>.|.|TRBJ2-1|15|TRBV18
CASSPGQPAYNEQFF
TGTGCCAGCTCACCAGGTCAACCCGCCTACAATGAGCAGTTCTTC
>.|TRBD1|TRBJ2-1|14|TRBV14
CASSGQGDFAEQFF
TGTGCCAGCTCCGGACAGGGGGATTTCGCTGAGCAGTTCTTC
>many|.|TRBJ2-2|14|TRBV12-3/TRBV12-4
CASSLAANTGELFF
TGTGCCAGCAGTTTAGCGGCTAACACCGGGGAGCTGTTTTTT
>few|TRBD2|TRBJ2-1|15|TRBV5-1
CASSFREGRYNEQFF
TGCGCCAGCAGCTTTAGGGAGGGCCGGTACAATGAGCAGTTCTTC
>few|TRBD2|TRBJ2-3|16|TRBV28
CASSSRLAGDPDTQYF
TGTGCCAGCAGTTCCCGACTAGCGGGAGACCCAGATACGCAGTATTTT
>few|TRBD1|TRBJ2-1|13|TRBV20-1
CSASKGAWGEQFF
TGCAGTGCGTCTAAGGGGGCCTGGGGTGAGCAGTTCTTC
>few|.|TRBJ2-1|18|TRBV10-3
CAISDVVGGESSYNEQFF
TGTGCCATCAGTGATGTTGTGGGAGGCGAAAGCTCCTACAATGAGCAGTTCTTC
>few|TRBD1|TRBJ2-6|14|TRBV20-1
CSASDRAGANVLTF
TGCAGTGCAAGCGACAGGGCTGGGGCCAACGTCCTGACTTTC
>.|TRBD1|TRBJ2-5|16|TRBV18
CASSPPTRTGAETQYF
TGTGCCAGCTCACCTCCTACCCGGACAGGGGCCGAGACCCAGTACTTC
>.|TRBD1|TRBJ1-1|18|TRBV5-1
CASSWTGGSRDGNTEAFF
TGCGCCAGCAGCTGGACAGGGGGCTCGAGGGATGGGAACACTGAAGCTTTCTTT
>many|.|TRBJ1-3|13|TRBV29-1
CSVVGYSGNTIYF
TGCAGCGTTGTGGGATACTCTGGAAACACCATATATTTT
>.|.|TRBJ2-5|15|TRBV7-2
CASSFRDPTGETQYF
TGTGCCAGCAGCTTCCGGGACCCGACCGGGGAGACCCAGTACTTC
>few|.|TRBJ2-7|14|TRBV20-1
CSARESGLSYEQYF
TGCAGTGCTAGAGAGTCAGGCCTTTCCTACGAGCAGTACTTC
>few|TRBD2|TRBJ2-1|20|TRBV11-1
CASSSKSSGRAPYLYNEQFF
TGTGCCAGCAGCTCGAAATCTAGCGGGAGGGCCCCATATCTCTACAATGAGCAGTTCTTC
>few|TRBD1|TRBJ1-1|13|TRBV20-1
CSVQQGAGTEAFF
TGCAGTGTCCAACAGGGGGCCGGGACTGAAGCTTTCTTT
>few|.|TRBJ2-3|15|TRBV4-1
CASSQAQRGTDTQYF
TGCGCCAGCAGCCAAGCCCAGCGGGGCACAGATACGCAGTATTTT
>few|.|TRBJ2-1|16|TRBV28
CASSFSAGFLYNEQFF
TGTGCCAGCAGTTTTTCGGCTGGCTTCTTATACAATGAGCAGTTCTTC
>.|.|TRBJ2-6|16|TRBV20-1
CSARDTGNSGANVLTF
TGCAGTGCTAGAGATACAGGGAACTCTGGGGCCAACGTCCTGACTTTC
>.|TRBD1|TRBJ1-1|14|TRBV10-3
CAISEPRTGAEAFF
TGTGCCATCAGTGAGCCCAGGACAGGGGCTGAAGCTTTCTTT
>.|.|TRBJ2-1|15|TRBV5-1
CASSVGDGGYNEQFF
TGCGCCAGCAGCGTTGGAGATGGGGGGTACAATGAGCAGTTCTTC
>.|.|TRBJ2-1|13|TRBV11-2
CASSLVWAGEQFF
TGTGCCAGCAGCTTAGTGTGGGCGGGCGAGCAGTTCTTC
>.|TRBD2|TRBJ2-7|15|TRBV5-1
CASQKVAGGPYEQYF
TGCGCCAGCCAAAAGGTGGCGGGAGGCCCCTACGAGCAGTACTTC
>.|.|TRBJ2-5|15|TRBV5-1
CASSYQVPVQETQYF
TGCGCCAGCAGCTACCAGGTCCCCGTCCAAGAGACCCAGTACTTC
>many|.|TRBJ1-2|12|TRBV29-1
CSVDPGSYGYTF
TGCAGCGTTGACCCGGGAAGCTATGGCTACACCTTC
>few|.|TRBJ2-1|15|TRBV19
CASSMAPSSYNEQFF
TGTGCCAGTAGTATGGCTCCTTCCAGCTACAATGAGCAGTTCTTC
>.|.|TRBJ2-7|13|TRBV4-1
CASSQQGIDEQYF
TGCGCCAGCAGCCAGCAGGGGATCGACGAGCAGTACTTC
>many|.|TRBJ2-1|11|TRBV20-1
CSPQPRSEQFF
TGCAGCCCGCAGCCCCGAAGTGAGCAGTTCTTC
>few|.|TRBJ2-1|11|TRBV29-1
CSVRSSHEQFF
TGCAGCGTCCGAAGTTCTCATGAGCAGTTCTTC
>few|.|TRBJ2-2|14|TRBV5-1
CASSQGFDTGELFF
TGCGCCAGCAGCCAGGGTTTTGATACCGGGGAGCTGTTTTTT
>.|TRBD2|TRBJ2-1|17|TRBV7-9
CASSPGGLAGFYNEQFF
TGTGCCAGCAGTCCGGGCGGACTAGCGGGTTTCTACAATGAGCAGTTCTTC
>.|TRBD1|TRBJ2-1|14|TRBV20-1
CSAQDRASYNEQFF
TGCAGTGCTCAGGACAGGGCCTCCTACAATGAGCAGTTCTTC
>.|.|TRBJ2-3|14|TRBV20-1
CSASSGVRTDTQYF
TGCAGTGCTAGTTCCGGGGTACGCACAGATACGCAGTATTTT
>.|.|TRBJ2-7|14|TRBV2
CASSAPGPAYEQYF
TGTGCCAGCAGTGCACCGGGGCCCGCCTACGAGCAGTACTTC
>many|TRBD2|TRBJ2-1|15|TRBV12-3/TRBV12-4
CASRYRREDINEQFF
TGTGCCAGCAGGTACCGACGGGAGGATATTAATGAGCAGTTCTTC
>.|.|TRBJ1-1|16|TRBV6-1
CASSPRGGMMNTEAFF
TGTGCCAGCAGCCCCCGGGGAGGGATGATGAACACTGAAGCTTTCTTT
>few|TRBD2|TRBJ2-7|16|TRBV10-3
CAIRETGLAGVYEQYF
TGTGCCATCAGGGAAACGGGACTAGCGGGAGTCTACGAGCAGTACTTC
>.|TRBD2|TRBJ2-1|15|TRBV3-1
CASSQEAGDYNEQFF
TGTGCCAGCAGCCAAGAGGCGGGGGACTACAATGAGCAGTTCTTC
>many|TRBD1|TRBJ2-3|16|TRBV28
CASSPTGGRVSDTQYF
TGTGCCAGCAGCCCGACAGGGGGCCGCGTATCAGATACGCAGTATTTT